The rows below give T cell receptor beta chains drawn from one sample of a study of blood T cell repertoires in COVID-19. Produced via immunoSEQ multiplex PCR; TCRdb's table is partial and in-frame only. The table has more than 200,000 clones, roughly 86% seen once. Source material: peripheral blood. These receptors were collected from a woman in her fifties or sixties with COVID-19, enrolled during active disease. The CDR3 runs from the conserved cysteine through the conserved F or W. Each record gives: clone size, V gene, J gene, D gene, CDR3 protein, CDR3 DNA. D genes are given only for firm matches. The size entry is marked missing in some rows and otherwise reads once, few, many or a size class.

clone_size: .; v_call: TRBV9; j_call: TRBJ1-3; d_call: .; cdr3_aa: CASSVAPGGTGTGNTIYF; cdr3_nt: TGTGCCAGCAGCGTAGCCCCCGGCGGTACAGGTACTGGAAACACCATATATTTT
clone_size: .; v_call: TRBV11-2; j_call: TRBJ2-3; d_call: TRBD2; cdr3_aa: CASSFPSGGAADTQYF; cdr3_nt: TGTGCCAGCAGCTTCCCTAGCGGGGGAGCGGCAGATACGCAGTATTTT
clone_size: .; v_call: TRBV5-1; j_call: TRBJ2-1; d_call: .; cdr3_aa: CASSSTGGGAHNEQFF; cdr3_nt: TGCGCCAGCAGCTCCACAGGTGGGGGCGCACACAATGAGCAGTTCTTC
clone_size: .; v_call: TRBV6-6; j_call: TRBJ1-6; d_call: TRBD1; cdr3_aa: CASRSRDRSSNSPLHF; cdr3_nt: TGTGCCAGCAGGTCCCGGGACAGGTCAAGTAATTCACCCCTCCACTTT
clone_size: .; v_call: TRBV4-3; j_call: TRBJ2-7; d_call: .; cdr3_aa: CASSQVPGYEQYF; cdr3_nt: TGCGCCAGCAGCCAAGTCCCGGGCTACGAGCAGTACTTC
clone_size: .; v_call: TRBV10-3; j_call: TRBJ1-5; d_call: .; cdr3_aa: CAISEAGDQPQHF; cdr3_nt: TGTGCCATCAGTGAAGCGGGGGATCAGCCCCAGCATTTT
clone_size: once; v_call: TRBV7-8; j_call: TRBJ2-1; d_call: .; cdr3_aa: CASSLVVYSYNEQFF; cdr3_nt: TGTGCCAGCAGCTTAGTTGTGTACTCCTACAATGAGCAGTTCTTC
clone_size: .; v_call: TRBV5-1; j_call: TRBJ2-3; d_call: .; cdr3_aa: CASSFSDYSSTDTQYF; cdr3_nt: TGCGCCAGCAGCTTCAGCGATTATTCGAGCACAGATACGCAGTATTTT
clone_size: .; v_call: TRBV14; j_call: TRBJ1-1; d_call: .; cdr3_aa: CASSQYVRNTEAFF; cdr3_nt: TGTGCCAGCAGCCAATACGTCAGGAACACTGAAGCTTTCTTT
clone_size: .; v_call: TRBV11-2; j_call: TRBJ2-7; d_call: TRBD1; cdr3_aa: CASSLGRGQSYEQYF; cdr3_nt: TGTGCCAGCAGCTTAGGCAGGGGGCAATCCTACGAGCAGTACTTC
clone_size: once; v_call: TRBV6-2/TRBV6-3; j_call: TRBJ2-3; d_call: .; cdr3_aa: CASSYKGGRSTDTQYF; cdr3_nt: TGTGCCAGCAGTTACAAGGGGGGGCGATCGACAGATACGCAGTATTTT
clone_size: .; v_call: TRBV15; j_call: TRBJ2-3; d_call: .; cdr3_aa: CATSRGSADTQYF; cdr3_nt: TGTGCCACCAGCAGAGGTTCAGCAGATACGCAGTATTTT
clone_size: .; v_call: TRBV27; j_call: TRBJ1-1; d_call: .; cdr3_aa: CASSLGWAPEAFF; cdr3_nt: TGTGCCAGCAGTTTAGGTTGGGCCCCTGAAGCTTTCTTT
clone_size: .; v_call: TRBV5-6; j_call: TRBJ2-2; d_call: .; cdr3_aa: CASSSRVEAGTGELFF; cdr3_nt: TGTGCCAGCAGCTCCCGTGTGGAGGCGGGGACCGGGGAGCTGTTTTTT
clone_size: .; v_call: TRBV18; j_call: TRBJ2-2; d_call: TRBD1; cdr3_aa: CASSSTGVLFF; cdr3_nt: TGTGCCAGCTCATCGACAGGGGTCCTGTTTTTT
clone_size: once; v_call: TRBV19; j_call: TRBJ1-2; d_call: .; cdr3_aa: CASTPLKDSYGYTF; cdr3_nt: TGTGCCAGTACCCCCCTCAAAGACAGCTATGGCTACACCTTC
clone_size: .; v_call: TRBV3-1/TRBV3-2; j_call: TRBJ1-3; d_call: .; cdr3_aa: CASSQGGPGNTIYF; cdr3_nt: TGTGCCAGCAGCCAAGGAGGGCCCGGAAACACCATATATTTT
clone_size: .; v_call: TRBV6-5; j_call: TRBJ2-2; d_call: .; cdr3_aa: CASKRQGNTGELFF; cdr3_nt: TGTGCCAGCAAGAGGCAGGGGAACACCGGGGAGCTGTTTTTT
clone_size: .; v_call: TRBV6-7; j_call: TRBJ2-2; d_call: .; cdr3_aa: CASSYPLGAGSTGELFF; cdr3_nt: TGTGCCAGCAGTTACCCTCTAGGGGCAGGCTCCACCGGGGAGCTGTTTTTT
clone_size: .; v_call: TRBV11-2; j_call: TRBJ2-1; d_call: TRBD2; cdr3_aa: CASSQRGGRNEQFF; cdr3_nt: TGTGCCAGCAGCCAGCGGGGGGGCCGAAATGAGCAGTTCTTC
clone_size: .; v_call: TRBV19; j_call: TRBJ1-3; d_call: .; cdr3_aa: CASRRASGNTIYF; cdr3_nt: TGTGCCAGTAGGAGGGCTTCTGGAAACACCATATATTTT
clone_size: .; v_call: TRBV19; j_call: TRBJ2-2; d_call: TRBD1; cdr3_aa: CASSSRDRVTGELFF; cdr3_nt: TGTGCCAGTAGTTCTCGGGACAGGGTAACCGGGGAGCTGTTTTTT
clone_size: few; v_call: TRBV10-2; j_call: TRBJ2-2; d_call: .; cdr3_aa: CASSERSLTGELFF; cdr3_nt: TGCGCCAGCAGTGAACGGAGCCTCACCGGGGAGCTGTTTTTT
clone_size: .; v_call: TRBV5-1; j_call: TRBJ2-7; d_call: TRBD1; cdr3_aa: CASSPIGGTGHYYEQYF; cdr3_nt: TGCGCCAGCAGCCCGATCGGAGGGACAGGCCATTATTACGAGCAGTACTTC
clone_size: .; v_call: TRBV30; j_call: TRBJ2-3; d_call: .; cdr3_aa: CAWSVMTSPRENTQYF; cdr3_nt: TGTGCCTGGAGTGTGATGACATCACCGAGGGAAAATACGCAGTATTTT
clone_size: .; v_call: TRBV19; j_call: TRBJ2-7; d_call: .; cdr3_aa: CASSLVQSYEQYF; cdr3_nt: TGTGCCAGTAGTTTGGTACAGTCCTACGAGCAGTACTTC
clone_size: .; v_call: TRBV6-6; j_call: TRBJ2-7; d_call: .; cdr3_aa: CASRFRVESLYEQYF; cdr3_nt: TGTGCCAGCAGATTCAGGGTGGAGTCGCTCTACGAGCAGTACTTC
clone_size: .; v_call: TRBV6-5; j_call: TRBJ2-1; d_call: .; cdr3_aa: CASRAGDLRAEQFF; cdr3_nt: TGTGCCAGCAGAGCAGGGGACCTCCGGGCGGAGCAGTTCTTC
clone_size: .; v_call: TRBV27; j_call: TRBJ2-7; d_call: .; cdr3_aa: CASSFGGSLYEQYF; cdr3_nt: TGTGCCAGCAGTTTTGGGGGGTCCCTCTACGAGCAGTACTTC
clone_size: few; v_call: TRBV4-3; j_call: TRBJ1-2; d_call: .; cdr3_aa: CASSQEAGGYGYTF; cdr3_nt: TGCGCCAGCAGCCAAGAAGCTGGGGGGTATGGCTACACCTTC
clone_size: .; v_call: TRBV19; j_call: TRBJ2-3; d_call: TRBD1; cdr3_aa: CATDRGTSDTQYF; cdr3_nt: TGTGCCACCGACAGGGGGACCTCAGATACGCAGTATTTT
clone_size: .; v_call: TRBV12-3/TRBV12-4; j_call: TRBJ2-3; d_call: .; cdr3_aa: CASSLWATDTQYF; cdr3_nt: TGTGCCAGCAGCTTATGGGCCACAGATACGCAGTATTTT
clone_size: .; v_call: TRBV19; j_call: TRBJ1-2; d_call: TRBD1; cdr3_aa: CASSTPTGGYGYTF; cdr3_nt: TGTGCCAGTAGTACGCCGACAGGGGGCTATGGCTACACCTTC
clone_size: .; v_call: TRBV7-3; j_call: TRBJ2-1; d_call: TRBD2; cdr3_aa: CASSFAPSGGGNNEQFF; cdr3_nt: TGTGCCAGCAGCTTCGCCCCTAGCGGGGGGGGTAACAATGAGCAGTTCTTC
clone_size: .; v_call: TRBV5-5; j_call: TRBJ1-4; d_call: TRBD1; cdr3_aa: CASSGTALTNEKLFF; cdr3_nt: TGTGCCAGCTCCGGGACAGCCCTCACTAATGAAAAACTGTTTTTT
clone_size: once; v_call: TRBV28; j_call: TRBJ2-1; d_call: .; cdr3_aa: CASSRVGGSYNEQFF; cdr3_nt: TGTGCCAGCAGCCGTGTAGGGGGCTCCTACAATGAGCAGTTCTTC
clone_size: few; v_call: TRBV5-1; j_call: TRBJ1-5; d_call: .; cdr3_aa: CASSPTGISNQPQHF; cdr3_nt: TGCGCCAGCAGCCCAACCGGGATTAGCAATCAGCCCCAGCATTTT
clone_size: .; v_call: TRBV6-6; j_call: TRBJ1-1; d_call: TRBD1; cdr3_aa: CASRRDRTLDTEAFF; cdr3_nt: TGTGCCAGCAGGAGGGACAGGACCCTGGACACTGAAGCTTTCTTT
clone_size: once; v_call: TRBV16; j_call: TRBJ2-7; d_call: .; cdr3_aa: CASSQRSLSYEQYF; cdr3_nt: TGTGCCAGCAGCCAGCGAAGTCTTTCCTACGAGCAGTACTTC
clone_size: .; v_call: TRBV11-3; j_call: TRBJ2-1; d_call: TRBD2; cdr3_aa: CASSLNWWTSGADNEQFF; cdr3_nt: TGTGCCAGCAGCTTAAACTGGTGGACTAGCGGGGCCGACAATGAGCAGTTCTTC
clone_size: few; v_call: TRBV5-4; j_call: TRBJ2-5; d_call: TRBD2; cdr3_aa: CASSLTSGGPQETQYF; cdr3_nt: TGTGCCAGCAGTTTGACTAGCGGGGGGCCCCAAGAGACCCAGTACTTC
clone_size: .; v_call: TRBV11-3; j_call: TRBJ1-1; d_call: TRBD1; cdr3_aa: CASSLAGQGVMNTEAFF; cdr3_nt: TGTGCCAGCAGCTTAGCTGGACAGGGGGTGATGAACACTGAAGCTTTCTTT